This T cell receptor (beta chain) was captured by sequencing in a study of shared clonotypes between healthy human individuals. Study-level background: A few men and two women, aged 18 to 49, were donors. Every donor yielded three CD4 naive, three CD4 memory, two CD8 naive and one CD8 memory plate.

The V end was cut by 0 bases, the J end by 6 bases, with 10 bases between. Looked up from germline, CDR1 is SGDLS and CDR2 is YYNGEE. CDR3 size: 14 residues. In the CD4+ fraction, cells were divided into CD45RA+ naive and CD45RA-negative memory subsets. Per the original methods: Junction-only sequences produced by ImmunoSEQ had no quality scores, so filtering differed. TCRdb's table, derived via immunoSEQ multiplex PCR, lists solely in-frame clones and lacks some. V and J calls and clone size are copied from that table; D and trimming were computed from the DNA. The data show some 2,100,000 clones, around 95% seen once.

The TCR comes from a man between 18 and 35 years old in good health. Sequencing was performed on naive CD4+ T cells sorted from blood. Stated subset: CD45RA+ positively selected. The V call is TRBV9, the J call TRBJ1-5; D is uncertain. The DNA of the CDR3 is TGTGCCAGCAGCGTAGGGCAGCAGGCTCAGCCCCAGCATTTT. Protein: CASSVGQQAQPQHF.